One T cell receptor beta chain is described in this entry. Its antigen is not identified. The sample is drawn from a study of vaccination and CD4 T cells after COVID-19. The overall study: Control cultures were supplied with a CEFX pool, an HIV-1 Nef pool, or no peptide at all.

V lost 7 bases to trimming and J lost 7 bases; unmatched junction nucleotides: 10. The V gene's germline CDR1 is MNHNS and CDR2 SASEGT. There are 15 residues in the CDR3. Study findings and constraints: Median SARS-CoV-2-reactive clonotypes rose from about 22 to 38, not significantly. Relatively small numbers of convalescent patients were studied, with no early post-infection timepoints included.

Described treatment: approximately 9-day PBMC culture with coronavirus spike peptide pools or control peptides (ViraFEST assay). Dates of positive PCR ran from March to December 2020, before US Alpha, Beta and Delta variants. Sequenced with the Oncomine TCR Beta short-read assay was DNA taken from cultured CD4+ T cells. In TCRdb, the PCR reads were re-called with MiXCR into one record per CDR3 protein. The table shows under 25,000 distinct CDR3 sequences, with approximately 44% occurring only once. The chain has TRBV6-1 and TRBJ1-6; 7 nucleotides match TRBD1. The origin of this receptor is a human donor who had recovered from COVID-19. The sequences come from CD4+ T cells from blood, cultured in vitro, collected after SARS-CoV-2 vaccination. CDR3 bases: TGTGCCAGCATCCGGGGGGGACAGACGAATTCACCCCTCCACTTT. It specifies CASIRGGQTNSPLHF.